A selection of T cell receptor beta chains follows, all from one sample in a study of identical twins. In TCRdb, the 5' RACE reads were re-called with MiXCR into one record per CDR3 protein. The repertoire consists of roughly 1.6 million distinct CDR3 sequences, with roughly a third occurring once and the leading ten covering about 0.27%. The sample consisted of cord blood. The receptors shown here come from a newborn girl in good health. The CDR3 runs from the conserved cysteine through the conserved F or W. D genes are given only for firm matches. Clone size is stated in some rows and not others, as once, few, many or a class when expanded.

D	V	size	J	CDR3	DNA
NA	TRBV4-2	NA	TRBJ2-7	CASSQGHSDTYEQYF	TGTGCCAGCAGCCAAGGCCATAGCGACACGTACGAGCAGTACTTC
NA	TRBV11-2	NA	TRBJ1-2	CASSSGATYGYTF	TGTGCCAGCAGCTCCGGGGCCACATATGGCTACACCTTC
TRBD2	TRBV5-1	NA	TRBJ2-5	CASSLTGLVSETQYF	TGCGCCAGCAGCTTAACGGGACTAGTCAGCGAGACCCAGTACTTC
TRBD2	TRBV6-6	NA	TRBJ2-1	CASSPGRGVQFF	TGTGCCAGCAGTCCCGGACGGGGGGTCCAGTTCTTC
TRBD2	TRBV9	many	TRBJ2-3	CASSVTSGADTQYF	TGTGCCAGCAGCGTAACTAGCGGGGCAGATACGCAGTATTTT
NA	TRBV5-1	few	TRBJ1-1	CASSLEGFWTEAFF	TGCGCCAGCAGCTTGGAGGGGTTCTGGACTGAAGCTTTCTTT
TRBD2	TRBV7-9	NA	TRBJ2-1	CASSLSLAGGSFYNEQFF	TGTGCCAGCAGCCTCTCCCTAGCGGGAGGATCCTTCTACAATGAGCAGTTCTTC
NA	TRBV7-9	NA	TRBJ1-2	CASSLAVGYTF	TGTGCCAGCAGCTTAGCGGTCGGCTACACCTTC
NA	TRBV12-3/TRBV12-4	few	TRBJ1-2	CASSPRTDWAGIYPGYTF	TGTGCCAGCAGTCCCCGGACGGACTGGGCTGGTATCTATCCTGGCTACACCTTC
NA	TRBV12-3/TRBV12-4	NA	TRBJ1-1	CASSSGTPYSMNTEAFF	TGTGCCAGCAGTTCCGGGACGCCCTACTCAATGAACACTGAAGCTTTCTTT
TRBD1	TRBV7-2	NA	TRBJ2-2	CASSLRTGETGELFF	TGTGCCAGCAGCTTAAGGACAGGGGAGACCGGGGAGCTGTTTTTT
TRBD1	TRBV29-1	many	TRBJ2-3	CSVTGGYTDTQYF	TGCAGCGTTACAGGGGGCTACACAGATACGCAGTATTTT
NA	TRBV21-1	NA	TRBJ2-2	CASSKDDRGELFF	TGTGCCAGCAGCAAAGACGATCGCGGGGAGCTGTTTTTT
TRBD1	TRBV20-1	NA	TRBJ1-5	CSAPGQGGQPQHF	TGCAGTGCCCCCGGACAGGGGGGACAGCCCCAGCATTTT
TRBD1	TRBV6-1	NA	TRBJ2-2	CASIRTGGHTGELFF	TGTGCCAGCATTCGGACAGGGGGCCACACCGGGGAGCTGTTTTTT
NA	TRBV6-2/TRBV6-3	few	TRBJ1-1	CASSFGQANTEAFF	TGTGCCAGCAGTTTCGGGCAAGCGAACACTGAAGCTTTCTTT
NA	TRBV6-1	NA	TRBJ1-5	CASSERKSNQPQHF	TGTGCCAGCAGTGAACGGAAGAGCAATCAGCCCCAGCATTTT
TRBD2	TRBV20-1	NA	TRBJ2-3	CGARSKLAGGSDTQYF	TGCGGTGCTCGATCAAAACTAGCGGGAGGGTCAGATACGCAGTATTTT
NA	TRBV4-2	NA	TRBJ1-3	CASSQDPVQFGNTIYF	TGTGCCAGCAGCCAAGATCCGGTGCAGTTTGGAAACACCATATATTTT
TRBD1	TRBV3-1	few	TRBJ2-7	CASSQAGTGSSYEQYF	TGTGCCAGCAGCCAAGCCGGGACAGGGTCCTCCTACGAGCAGTACTTC
TRBD1	TRBV5-1	few	TRBJ2-7	CASSLARGRTEQYF	TGCGCCAGCAGCTTGGCCAGGGGGCGTACCGAGCAGTACTTC
TRBD1	TRBV11-2	NA	TRBJ2-1	CASRFNRGYNEQFF	TGTGCCAGCAGATTTAACAGGGGATACAATGAGCAGTTCTTC
TRBD2	TRBV3-1	NA	TRBJ2-3	CASSLTSASRDTQYF	TGTGCCAGCAGCCTGACTAGCGCCTCACGGGATACGCAGTATTTT
NA	TRBV11-2	NA	TRBJ2-1	CASSLTGNGQFF	TGTGCCAGCAGCTTAACAGGCAACGGGCAGTTCTTC
NA	TRBV5-4	NA	TRBJ2-7	CASSLRPYNEQYF	TGTGCCAGCAGCTTGCGGCCCTACAATGAGCAGTACTTC